The 8 T cell receptor beta chains below all came from one sample that was sequenced in a study of blood T cells in healthy people across ages. Together with a sample-barcoded 5' primer, a J-beta primer mix was included in a second PCR lasting about 7 to 11 cycles. TCRdb re-called the 5' RACE reads through MiXCR, storing one row per CDR3 protein. The sample consists of 550,000 to 750,000 distinct CDR3 sequences, roughly 21% of them appearing once. Source material: blood. The source of these receptors is an older man in good health.

The rearrangement joins TRBV20-1 to TRBJ1-2; 8 nucleotides match TRBD1. The CDR3 totals 14 residues. In germline, CDR1 is DFQATT, CDR2 SNEGSKA (reference sequence). The trim removed 0 bases at V and 8 bases at J, leaving 8 bases unmatched. The CDR3 nucleotides are TGCAGTGCTAGAGACGGACAGGGTGGCGGAGGCTACACCTTC. It encodes CSARDGQGGGGYTF.

The sample holds a few counts of this clonotype. The CDR3 is CASSQGPGLPGETQYF. CDR3 coding DNA: TGCGCCAGCAGCCAAGGCCCGGGACTCCCAGGGGAGACCCAGTACTTC. This chain uses TRBV4-3 with TRBJ2-7; TRBD2 is a possible D gene (6 bases). The J call is doubtful: the DNA matches TRBJ2-5 better. The CDR3 is 16 residues long. Germline values: CDR1 LGHNA, CDR2 YSLEER.

DNA of the CDR3: TGTGCCAGCATAGCGGGAGGTACAGATACGCAGTATTTT. The encoded protein is CASIAGGTDTQYF. The J gene is TRBJ2-3, the V gene TRBV7-6, with 10 bases matching TRBD2. Germline values: CDR1 SGHVS, CDR2 FNYEAQ. The CDR3 consists of 13 residues. V lost 7 bases to trimming and J lost 3 bases; unmatched junction nucleotides: 1.

The rearrangement uses TRBV7-3 and TRBJ2-1; 7 bases line up with TRBD2. The CDR3 consists of 13 residues. The ends lost 5 bases at V and 8 bases at J; junction bases unmatched: 6. From germline, CDR1 is SGHTA and CDR2 FQGTGA. The CDR3 DNA sequence: TGTGCCAGCAGCAAACTAGCGCGGGATGAGCAGTTCTTC. Protein sequence: CASSKLARDEQFF.

The sample holds a few counts of this clonotype. J is TRBJ2-2 and V is TRBV6-5; possibly TRBD1 or TRBD2 for D (5 bases each). This CDR3 is built from 14 residues. Germline loops: CDR1 MNHEY, CDR2 SVGAGI. V lost 6 bases and J lost 2, with 10 bases in between. The CDR3 loop is CASRPGANTGELFF. The DNA of the CDR3 is TGTGCCAGCAGGCCCGGGGCCAACACCGGGGAGCTGTTTTTT.

In this sample, this clonotype turned up a few times. The chain employs TRBV3-1 and TRBJ1-5; the D is unclear. V was shortened by 3 bases and J by 2 bases, with 8 bases between the two germline ends. The germline CDR1 and CDR2 sequences are LGHDT and YNNKEL (reference sequence). CDR3 length: 14 residues. CDR3 bases: TGTGCCAGCAGCCAGAACCGGGGCAATCAGCCCCAGCATTTT. This encodes CASSQNRGNQPQHF.

A few counts support this clonotype. The V gene is TRBV5-1, the J gene TRBJ2-7; D is ambiguous. Germline V gives CDR1 SGHRS, CDR2 YFSETQ. Trimming removed 1 base at V and 2 bases at J, with 10 bases between. The CDR3 length is 14 residues. CDR3 sequence: CASSLNGQPYEQYF. In nucleotides, the CDR3 is TGCGCCAGCAGCTTGAACGGGCAGCCCTACGAGCAGTACTTC. The full variable domain, in which reference TRBV5-1 and TRBJ2-7 provide the parts outside the CDR3, is KAGVTQTPRYLIKTRGQQVTLSCSPISGHRSVSWYQQTPGQGLQFLFEYFSETQRNKGNFPGRFSGRQFSNSRSEMNVSTLELGDSALYLCASSLNGQPYEQYFGPGTRLTVT.

A remark on this clonotype: The CDR3 does not end in the conserved phenylalanine or tryptophan, so this is likely a read error. This chain joins TRBV5-1 and TRBJ1-1, with D tentatively TRBD1 (6 bases). The CDR3 is made up of 14 amino acids. Looked up from germline, CDR1 is SGHRS and CDR2 is YFSETQ. V was pared by 4 bases and J by 0 bases, with 10 bases between. CDR3 bases: TGCGCCAGCAGCCCGGGGGGCATGAACACTGAAGCTTTCTCT. It translates to CASSPGGMNTEAFS.